This is a list of T cell receptor beta chains from one sample in a study of blood T cell repertoires in COVID-19. The method was immunoSEQ multiplex PCR; TCRdb's version includes in-frame clones alone and lacks a portion of them. The table records around 70,000 clones, roughly 70% of them present only once. The sample comprised peripheral blood. The receptor set was obtained from a man aged 70-80 years with acute or convalescent COVID-19. Both conserved end residues are part of each CDR3. Each record gives: clone size, V gene, D gene, J gene, CDR3 DNA, CDR3 protein. D genes are given only for firm matches. Rows may omit the clone size; those that give it use once, few, many or a size class.

>-|TRBV5-4|-|TRBJ1-2
TGTGCCAGCAGCTTGGGGGGGGATGGCTACACCTTC
CASSLGGDGYTF
>-|TRBV3-1/TRBV3-2|-|TRBJ2-4
TGTGCCAGCAGCCAAGAGATGACGGGGAACATTCAGTACTTC
CASSQEMTGNIQYF
>-|TRBV30|-|TRBJ1-3
TGTGCCTGGAGTAGTAGAAGCTCTGGAAACACCATATATTTT
CAWSSRSSGNTIYF
>few|TRBV25-1|TRBD2|TRBJ2-3
TGTGCCAGCAGTGGCCCCCCCTTACTAGCGCCAGTCACAGATACGCAGTATTTT
CASSGPPLLAPVTDTQYF
>few|TRBV7-2|TRBD2|TRBJ2-1
TGTGCCAGCAGCCAACTAGCGGCCTACAATGAGCAGTTCTTC
CASSQLAAYNEQFF
>-|TRBV7-9|TRBD1|TRBJ1-5
TGTGCCAGCAGCCCGGGACAGAATAGCAATCAGCCCCAGCATTTT
CASSPGQNSNQPQHF
>-|TRBV10-3|TRBD1|TRBJ2-7
TGTGCCACCGTTGAACCGGGACAGCTTGCCCACGAGCAGTACTTC
CATVEPGQLAHEQYF
>-|TRBV19|-|TRBJ1-1
TGTGCCAGTAGTATACTTCCCACAGGGTTGCAAGCTTTCTTT
CASSILPTGLQAFF
>-|TRBV28|-|TRBJ1-1
TGTGCCAGCAGACCCGAAAGGGGCATCAACACTGAAGCTTTCTTT
CASRPERGINTEAFF
>-|TRBV19|TRBD2|TRBJ2-1
TGTGCCAGTAGTATAGATATAACTAGCGAATGGGCATACAATGAGCAGTTCTTC
CASSIDITSEWAYNEQFF
>-|TRBV19|-|TRBJ2-5
TGTGCCAGTAGTATAGGGGGGAGGCCTCTCCAAGAGACCCAGTACTTC
CASSIGGRPLQETQYF
>-|TRBV29-1|TRBD2|TRBJ2-5
TGCAGCGTTGAAGATTTCGGGGGGATGAAGACCCAGTACTTC
CSVEDFGGMKTQYF
>-|TRBV10-3|TRBD2|TRBJ2-1
TGTGCCATCAGTGAGATGTTAGCGGGATGGAATGAGCAGTTCTTC
CAISEMLAGWNEQFF
>-|TRBV5-1|-|TRBJ1-1
TGCGCCAGCCTGGGTCAGGGGAACACTGAAGCTTTCTTT
CASLGQGNTEAFF
>few|TRBV7-8|-|TRBJ2-3
TGTGCCAGCATACCTTACAGGGTGATGAGCACAGATACGCAGTATTTT
CASIPYRVMSTDTQYF
>once|TRBV7-9|-|TRBJ2-3
TGTGCCAGCAGCCAGAAGATTAGCACAGATACGCAGTATTTT
CASSQKISTDTQYF
>-|TRBV5-1|-|TRBJ2-1
TGCGCCAGCAGCCTTCCGGGATTGGTAGGCTACAATGAGCAGTTCTTC
CASSLPGLVGYNEQFF
>-|TRBV3-1/TRBV3-2|-|TRBJ1-1
TGTGCCAGCAGTTCGGGGGGTGGTGTTGTAACTGAAGCTTTCTTT
CASSSGGGVVTEAFF
>-|TRBV10-3|TRBD1|TRBJ2-7
TGTGCCAGTTGGGGGGGACAGGGGTACGAGCAGTACTTC
CASWGGQGYEQYF
>-|TRBV2|TRBD1|TRBJ2-1
TGTGCCGCTACTAGGGACAGGGACTACAATGAGCAGTTCTTC
CAATRDRDYNEQFF
>-|TRBV7-2|TRBD1|TRBJ2-5
TGTGCCAGCAGCTTAGCGGGACAGGGAAAGACCCAGTACTTC
CASSLAGQGKTQYF
>-|TRBV7-9|-|TRBJ2-2
TGTGCCAGCAGCTTACGGGGAACCGCCGGGGAGCTGTTTTTT
CASSLRGTAGELFF
>-|TRBV6-2/TRBV6-3|TRBD1|TRBJ1-5
TGTGCCAGCAGTTACCCTGGGAAGGGGGCCGCCGGCAATCAGCCCCAGCATTTT
CASSYPGKGAAGNQPQHF
>-|TRBV12-3/TRBV12-4|-|TRBJ1-2
TGTGCCAGCAGCGGGGGGTATGGCTACACCTTC
CASSGGYGYTF
>-|TRBV12-3/TRBV12-4|-|TRBJ1-4
TGTGCCAGCACCCTAGCCAGTAATGAAAAACTGTTTTTT
CASTLASNEKLFF
>few|TRBV21-1|-|TRBJ1-3
TGTGCCAGCAGCAAGGGACAGGGTGCAGGAAACACCATATATTTT
CASSKGQGAGNTIYF
>-|TRBV7-8|-|TRBJ1-4
TGTGCCAGCAGCTTAGTTACAGGAAACGTACGAGAAAAACTGTTTTTT
CASSLVTGNVREKLFF